This TCR beta chain stems from a study of human T cells and chemical hapten exposure (dated by TCRdb to about 2021). Study-level background: For sensitization, 2% DPC in acetone was applied to a roughly 2 cm by roughly 2 cm area of upper inner arm skin. Patient blood was sampled pre-sensitization (week 0) and at 2, 6 and about 24 weeks after DPC sensitization. Throughout the approximately 25-week study period, patients were also given weekly therapeutic DPC doses on the scalp. The mostly female patient cohort included alopecia areata with under or over 50% scalp involvement, alopecia totalis and alopecia universalis. Libraries were pooled for sequencing, and variation in per-sample TCR yields was attributed mainly to small differences in library volumes within the pool. For TCR sequencing, blood came from about 28 alopecia patients at anywhere from one to four time points (pre-sensitization, 2, 6 and 24 weeks). Peripheral blood TCR repertoire changes were tracked in vivo in alopecia patients during primary and secondary sensitization to the hapten diphenylcyclopropenone (DPC). Patch tests used Finn chambers with 0.01% DPC on the upper back, scored after 6 days by International Contact Dermatitis Research Group standards. Overall study outcomes, separate from this receptor: Expanded TCRs formed significantly more large CDR3 similarity clusters than pre-sensitization or healthy control sets, consistent with antigen-driven responses. Repeated subsampling changed both the strength of the expansion versus patch-test correlation and the threshold at which that correlation became significant. All patients had alopecia, a presumed autoimmune disease, so their immune response might differ from that of healthy individuals. A positive correlation was found between the number of PT1 expanded TCRs and patch test score, with significance reached at thresholds 8, 16 and 32 but not 4. DPC sensitization did not change how many TCRs were above 1 in 1000 frequency, and no evidence was found of alterations in global repertoire structure.

Libraries came from RACE. Sequencer: NextSeq 500. During library preparation, unique molecular identifiers were attached to individual cDNA molecules so that TCRs could be counted quantitatively and reproducibly. For every blood RNA sample, sequencing covered both the TCR alpha and TCR beta chains. Concerning the study's data processing: A median of about 100,000 TCRs per sample was observed, with a range of 23,224 to 690,600. The Decombinator software suite was used to annotate the V, J and CDR3 of the TCR reads. For the PS versus PT1 abundance plots, all samples were subsampled to the same number of TCRs (28,000). TCRs were defined as expanded if absent before sensitization and observed at least eight times at the 2-week time point. Through fastp at Q25 and MiXCR, TCRdb rebuilt clones from the public reads, retaining in-frame beta chains. Rows are unified per CDR3 protein, each entry keeping the most common DNA and genes. TCRdb's processing, not the study's, gives the V and J calls here. A total of around 380,000 distinct CDR3 sequences appear in this sample, around 5.5% of them only once. Roughly 8.2% of the sample comes from the top ten.

This clonotype came up many times. Its antigen remains unidentified. No base quality information exists; no much larger clone differs at one position. The sample's time point label, in plain terms: pre-sensitization, week 0. This specimen's treatment or condition label, interpreted: therapeutic diphenylcyclopropenone sensitization with weekly scalp DPC. Blood at each patch-test visit was drawn before the patch test was applied. Patients were eligible if aged 18 to 70, diagnosed with alopecia and judged suitable for DPC therapy, and pregnant patients were excluded. Total RNA was extracted from unfractionated whole blood collected in Tempus Blood RNA tubes. The CDR3 goes from the cysteine to the phenylalanine over 13 residues. Only CDR3 DNA is held: 39 bases, read in frame from base 1. For this chain, trimming is 6 bases at the V end and 6 bases at the J end, and the number of junction bases without a gene match is 6. CDR1 and CDR2, per the germline V gene, are SQVTM and ANQGSEA.

The chain links TRBV29-1 with TRBJ2-3; TRBD2 fits 10 bases in the junction. The starting material was whole blood, obtained in connection with sensitization to the hapten diphenylcyclopropenone (DPC). This sequence was found in a woman younger than 30 with alopecia areata. Some clones in this sample may be carry-over from other donors' samples. The CDR3 region: CSVVPSGGDTQYF. The DNA sequence reads TGCAGCGTCGTCCCTAGCGGGGGTGATACGCAGTATTTT.